This T cell receptor beta chain was captured by sequencing in a study of T cell repertoires in cytomegalovirus infection. Whole-study context: CMV infection plus the matching HLA type was flagged by public TCR beta signatures. Study-wide results and limits: Cumulative frequency (of public TCR beta family members) identified carriers of CMV plus the relevant HLA. The response measured ex vivo was dominated by TCR beta clonotypes (HLA-C-restricted and CMV-specific).

Many counts were recorded for this clonotype. Its antigen is unidentified. This CDR3 region has 15 residues. V was clipped by 2 bases and J by 4 bases; unmatched bases: 8. CDR1 and CDR2 from the germline V gene are SGHTA and FQGNSA. TCRdb reprocessed the reads via MiXCR and lists one record per CDR3 protein. The table has approximately 170,000 distinct CDR3 sequences, around 14% seen once; the top ten hold over 20%. What was sequenced was PBMCs. The chain employs TRBV7-2 and TRBJ2-7; 7 bases line up with TRBD2. The receptor comes from a human donor in good health (CMV status not recorded). Some clones in this sample may be carry-over from other donors' samples. The CDR3 here is CASSLWAGAGYEQYF. DNA of the CDR3: TGTGCCAGCAGCTTATGGGCGGGAGCGGGGTACGAGCAGTACTTC.